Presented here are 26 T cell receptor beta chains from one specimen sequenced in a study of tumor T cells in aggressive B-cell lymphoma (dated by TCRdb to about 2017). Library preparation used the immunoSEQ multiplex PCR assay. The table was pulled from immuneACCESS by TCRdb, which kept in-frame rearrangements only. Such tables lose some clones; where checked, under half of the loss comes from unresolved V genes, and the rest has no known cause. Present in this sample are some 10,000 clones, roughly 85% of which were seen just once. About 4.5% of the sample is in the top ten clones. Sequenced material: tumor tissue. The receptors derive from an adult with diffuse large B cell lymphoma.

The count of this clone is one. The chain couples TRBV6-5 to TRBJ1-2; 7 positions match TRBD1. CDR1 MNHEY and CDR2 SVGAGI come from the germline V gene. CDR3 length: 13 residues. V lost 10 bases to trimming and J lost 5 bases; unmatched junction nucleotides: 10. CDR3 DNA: TGTGCCACCAGGGGGGCCGGGAAGTATGGCTACACCTTC. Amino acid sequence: CATRGAGKYGYTF.

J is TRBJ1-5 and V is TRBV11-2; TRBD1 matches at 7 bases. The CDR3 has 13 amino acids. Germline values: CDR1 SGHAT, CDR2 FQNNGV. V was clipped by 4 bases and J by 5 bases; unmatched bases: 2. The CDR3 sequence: CASSSDRDQPQHF. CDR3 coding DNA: TGTGCCAGCAGCTCCGACAGGGATCAGCCCCAGCATTTT. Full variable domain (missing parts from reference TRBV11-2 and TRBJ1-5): EAGVAQSPRYKIIEKRQSVAFWCNPISGHATLYWYQQILGQGPKLLIQFQNNGVVDDSQLPKDRFSAERLKGVDSTLKIQPAKLEDSAVYLCASSSDRDQPQHFGDGTRLSIL.

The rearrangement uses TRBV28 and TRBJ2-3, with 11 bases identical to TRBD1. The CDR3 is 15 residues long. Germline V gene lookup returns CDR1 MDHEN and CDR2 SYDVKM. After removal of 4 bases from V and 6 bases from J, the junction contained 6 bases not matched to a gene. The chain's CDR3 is CASSSGQGVQDTQYF. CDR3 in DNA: TGTGCCAGCAGTTCGGGACAGGGGGTACAGGATACGCAGTATTTT.

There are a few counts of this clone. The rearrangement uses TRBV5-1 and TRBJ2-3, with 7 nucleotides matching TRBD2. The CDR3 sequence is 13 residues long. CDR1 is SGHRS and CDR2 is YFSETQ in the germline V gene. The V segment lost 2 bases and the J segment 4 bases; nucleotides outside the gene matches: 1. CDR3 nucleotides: TGCGCCAGCAGCTTAGCGGGGCCAGATACGCAGTATTTT. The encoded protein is CASSLAGPDTQYF.

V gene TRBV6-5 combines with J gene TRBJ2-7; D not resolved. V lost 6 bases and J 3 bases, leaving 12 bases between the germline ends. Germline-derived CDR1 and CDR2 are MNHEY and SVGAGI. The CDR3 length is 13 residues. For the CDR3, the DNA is TGTGCCAGCAGCAGACTTGAAAACTACGAGCAGTACTTC. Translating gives CASSRLENYEQYF.

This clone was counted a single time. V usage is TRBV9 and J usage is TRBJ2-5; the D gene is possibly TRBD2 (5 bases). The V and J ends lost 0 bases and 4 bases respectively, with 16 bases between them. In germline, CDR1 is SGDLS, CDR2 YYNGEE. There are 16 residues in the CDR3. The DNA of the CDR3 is TGTGCCAGCAGCGTAGGAAGCGGCAGGTGGGGAGAGACCCAGTACTTC. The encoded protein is CASSVGSGRWGETQYF.

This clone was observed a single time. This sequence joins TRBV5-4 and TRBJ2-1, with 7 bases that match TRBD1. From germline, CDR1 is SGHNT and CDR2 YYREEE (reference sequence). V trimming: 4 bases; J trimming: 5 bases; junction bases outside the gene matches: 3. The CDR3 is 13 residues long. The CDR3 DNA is TGTGCCAGCAGCCGGGACAGACACAATGAGCAGTTCTTC. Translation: CASSRDRHNEQFF.

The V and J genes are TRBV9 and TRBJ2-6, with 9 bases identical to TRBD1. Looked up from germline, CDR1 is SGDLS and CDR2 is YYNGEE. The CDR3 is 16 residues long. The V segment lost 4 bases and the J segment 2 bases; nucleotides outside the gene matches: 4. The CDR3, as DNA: TGTGCCAGCAGCTCCCGACAGGGGGCTGGGGCCAACGTCCTGACTTTC. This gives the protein CASSSRQGAGANVLTF.

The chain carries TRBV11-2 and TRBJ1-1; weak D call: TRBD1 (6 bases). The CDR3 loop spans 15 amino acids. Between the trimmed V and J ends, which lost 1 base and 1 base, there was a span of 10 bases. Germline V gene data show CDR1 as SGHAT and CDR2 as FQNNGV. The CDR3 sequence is CASSLALTGNTEAFF. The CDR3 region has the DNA TGTGCCAGCAGCTTAGCCCTGACAGGGAACACTGAAGCTTTCTTT.

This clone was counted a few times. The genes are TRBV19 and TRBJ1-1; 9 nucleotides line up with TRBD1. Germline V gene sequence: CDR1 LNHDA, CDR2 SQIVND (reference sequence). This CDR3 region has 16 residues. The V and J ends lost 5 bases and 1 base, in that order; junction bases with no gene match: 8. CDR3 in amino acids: CASSFTGTGRNTEAFF. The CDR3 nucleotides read TGTGCCAGTAGTTTTACCGGGACAGGGAGGAACACTGAAGCTTTCTTT.

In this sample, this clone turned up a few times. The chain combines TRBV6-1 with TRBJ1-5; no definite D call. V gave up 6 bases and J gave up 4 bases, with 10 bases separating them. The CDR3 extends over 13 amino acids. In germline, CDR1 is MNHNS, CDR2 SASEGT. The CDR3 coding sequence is TGTGCCAGCAGCCGAGATTCAAATCAGCCCCAGCATTTT. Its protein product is CASSRDSNQPQHF.

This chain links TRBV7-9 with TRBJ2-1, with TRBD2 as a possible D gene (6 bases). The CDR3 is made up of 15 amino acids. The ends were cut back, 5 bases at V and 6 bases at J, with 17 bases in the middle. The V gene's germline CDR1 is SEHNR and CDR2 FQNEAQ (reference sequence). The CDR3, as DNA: TGTGCCAGCAGCGGCCCGGGACTCCGCGGCAATGAGCAGTTCTTC. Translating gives CASSGPGLRGNEQFF.

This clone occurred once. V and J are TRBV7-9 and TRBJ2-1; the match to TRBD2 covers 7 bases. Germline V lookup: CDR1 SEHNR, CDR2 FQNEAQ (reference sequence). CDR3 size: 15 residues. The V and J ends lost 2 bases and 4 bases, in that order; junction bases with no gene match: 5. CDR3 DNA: TGTGCCAGCAGCTTAAAGGGAGGGGCTTACAATGAGCAGTTCTTC. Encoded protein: CASSLKGGAYNEQFF.

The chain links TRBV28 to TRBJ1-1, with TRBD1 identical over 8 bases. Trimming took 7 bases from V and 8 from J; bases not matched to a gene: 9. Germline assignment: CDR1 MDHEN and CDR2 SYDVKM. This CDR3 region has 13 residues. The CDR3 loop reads CASTSGTGREAFF. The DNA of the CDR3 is TGTGCCAGCACCTCCGGGACAGGCAGAGAAGCTTTCTTT.

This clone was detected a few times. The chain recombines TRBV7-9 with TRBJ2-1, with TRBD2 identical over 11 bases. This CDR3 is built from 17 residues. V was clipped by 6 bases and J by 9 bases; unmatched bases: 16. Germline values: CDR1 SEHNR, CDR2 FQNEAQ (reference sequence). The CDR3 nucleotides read TGTGCCAGCAGTCGGCGTCCACTAGCGGGAGCCTGGGGTGAGCAGTTCTTC. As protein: CASSRRPLAGAWGEQFF.

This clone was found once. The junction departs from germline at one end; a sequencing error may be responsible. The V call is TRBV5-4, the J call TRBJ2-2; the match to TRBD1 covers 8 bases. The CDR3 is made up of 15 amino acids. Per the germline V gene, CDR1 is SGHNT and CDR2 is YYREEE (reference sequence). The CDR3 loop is CASSSGQGIAGEPFF. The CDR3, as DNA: TGTGCCAGCAGCTCCGGACAGGGTATTGCCGGGGAGCCGTTTTTT. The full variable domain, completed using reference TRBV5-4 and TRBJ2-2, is ETGVTQSPTHLIKTRGQQVTLRCSSQSGHNTVSWYQQALGQGPQFIFQYYREEENGRGNFPPRFSGLQFPNYSSELNVNALELDDSALYLCASSSGQGIAGEPFFGEGSRLTVL.

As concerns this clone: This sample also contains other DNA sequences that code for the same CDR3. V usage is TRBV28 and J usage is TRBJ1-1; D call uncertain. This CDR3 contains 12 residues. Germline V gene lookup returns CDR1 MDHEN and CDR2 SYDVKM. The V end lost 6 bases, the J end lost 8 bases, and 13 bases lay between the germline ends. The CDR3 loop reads CASSSPLTEAFF. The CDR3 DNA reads TGTGCCAGCAGCTCCCCCCTAACCGAAGCTTTCTTT.

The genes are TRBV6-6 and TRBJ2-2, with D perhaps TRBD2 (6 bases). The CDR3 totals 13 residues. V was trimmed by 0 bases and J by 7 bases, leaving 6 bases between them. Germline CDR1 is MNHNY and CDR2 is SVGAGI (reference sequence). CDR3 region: CASSYSGGGELFF. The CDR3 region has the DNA TGTGCCAGCAGTTACTCGGGGGGCGGGGAGCTGTTTTTT.

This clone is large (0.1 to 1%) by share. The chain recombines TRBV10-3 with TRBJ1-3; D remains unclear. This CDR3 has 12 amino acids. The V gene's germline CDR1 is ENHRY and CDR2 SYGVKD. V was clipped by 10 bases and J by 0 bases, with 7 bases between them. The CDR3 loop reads CATESSGNTIYF. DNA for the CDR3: TGTGCCACCGAGTCCTCTGGAAACACCATATATTTT.

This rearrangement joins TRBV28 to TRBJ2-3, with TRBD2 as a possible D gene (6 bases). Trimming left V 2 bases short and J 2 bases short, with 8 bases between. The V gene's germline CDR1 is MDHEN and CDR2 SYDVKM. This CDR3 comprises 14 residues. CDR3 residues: CASSLGGTTDTQYF. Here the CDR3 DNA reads TGTGCCAGCAGTTTAGGAGGGACCACAGATACGCAGTATTTT.

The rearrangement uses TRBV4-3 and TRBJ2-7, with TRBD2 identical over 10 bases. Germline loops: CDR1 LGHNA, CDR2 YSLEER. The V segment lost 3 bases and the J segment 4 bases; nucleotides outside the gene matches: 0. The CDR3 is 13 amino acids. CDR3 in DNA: TGCGCCAGCAGCCAGGGACTAGCGTACGAGCAGTACTTC. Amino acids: CASSQGLAYEQYF.

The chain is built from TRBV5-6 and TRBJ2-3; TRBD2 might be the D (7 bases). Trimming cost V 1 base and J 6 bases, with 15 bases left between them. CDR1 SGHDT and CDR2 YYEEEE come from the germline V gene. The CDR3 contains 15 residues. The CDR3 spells CASSLWDGGPDTQYF. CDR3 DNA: TGTGCCAGCAGCTTGTGGGACGGGGGGCCTGATACGCAGTATTTT.

The CDR3 here is CASSLTQEAETQYF. The CDR3 DNA reads TGCGCCAGCAGCCTAACACAGGAAGCAGAGACCCAGTACTTC. This chain uses TRBV5-1 with TRBJ2-5; D is possibly TRBD1 (5 bases). Deletions cut 4 bases from V and 4 bases from J, with 14 bases between. The CDR3 sequence is 14 residues long. The germline V gene has CDR1 SGHRS and CDR2 YFSETQ.

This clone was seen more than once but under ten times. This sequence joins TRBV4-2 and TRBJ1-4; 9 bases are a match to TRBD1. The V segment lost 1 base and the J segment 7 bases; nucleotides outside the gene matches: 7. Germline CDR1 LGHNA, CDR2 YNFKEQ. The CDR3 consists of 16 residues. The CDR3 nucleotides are TGTGCCAGCAGCCAAGCGGCAGACAGGGGGGGTGAAAAACTGTTTTTT. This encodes CASSQAADRGGEKLFF.

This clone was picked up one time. CDR3 sequence (DNA): TGTGCCAGCAGCTTAAGCGGTCATAATGAAAAACTGTTTTTT. This translates into CASSLSGHNEKLFF. V usage is TRBV7-9 and J usage is TRBJ1-4, with no clear D. Germline V lookup: CDR1 SEHNR, CDR2 FQNEAQ (reference sequence). This CDR3 contains 14 residues. V lost 2 bases and J 4 bases, leaving 8 bases between the germline ends.

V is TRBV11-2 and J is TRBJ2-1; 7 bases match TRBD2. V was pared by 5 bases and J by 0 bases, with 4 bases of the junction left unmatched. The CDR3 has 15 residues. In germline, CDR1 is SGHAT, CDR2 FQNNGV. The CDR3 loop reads CASSTSSGSYNEQFF. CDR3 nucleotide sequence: TGTGCCAGCAGCACCTCTAGCGGCTCCTACAATGAGCAGTTCTTC. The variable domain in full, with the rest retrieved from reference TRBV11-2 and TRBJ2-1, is EAGVAQSPRYKIIEKRQSVAFWCNPISGHATLYWYQQILGQGPKLLIQFQNNGVVDDSQLPKDRFSAERLKGVDSTLKIQPAKLEDSAVYLCASSTSSGSYNEQFFGPGTRLTVL.